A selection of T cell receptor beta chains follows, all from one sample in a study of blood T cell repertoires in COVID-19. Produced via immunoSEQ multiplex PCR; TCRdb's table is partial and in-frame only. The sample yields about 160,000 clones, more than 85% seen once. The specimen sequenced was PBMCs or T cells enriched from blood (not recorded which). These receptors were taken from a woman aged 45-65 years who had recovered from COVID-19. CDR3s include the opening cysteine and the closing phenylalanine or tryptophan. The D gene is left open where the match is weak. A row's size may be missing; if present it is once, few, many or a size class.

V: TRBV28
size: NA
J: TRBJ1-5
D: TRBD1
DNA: TGTGCCAGCAGTTCCGAGGGGGCGGGAAATCAGCCCCAGCATTTT
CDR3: CASSSEGAGNQPQHF

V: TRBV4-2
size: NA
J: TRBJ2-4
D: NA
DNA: TGTGCCAGCAGCCTCGACCCAACAGCAGCCAAAAACATTCAGTACTTC
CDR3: CASSLDPTAAKNIQYF

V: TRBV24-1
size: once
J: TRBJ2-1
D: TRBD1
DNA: TGTGCCACCAGTGATAGGGACAGGGGAAATGAGCAGTTCTTC
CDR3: CATSDRDRGNEQFF

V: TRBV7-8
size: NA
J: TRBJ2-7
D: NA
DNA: TGTGCCAGCAGCTTCTTGGGACTCAACTACGAGCAGTACTTC
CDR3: CASSFLGLNYEQYF

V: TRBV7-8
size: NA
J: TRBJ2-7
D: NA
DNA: TGTGCCAGCAATCTCGGCCGAGGGTACGAGCAGTACTTC
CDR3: CASNLGRGYEQYF

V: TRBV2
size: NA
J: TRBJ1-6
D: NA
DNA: TGTGCCAGCAGTGAATCTAGGTCAAATTCACCCCTCCACTTT
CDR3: CASSESRSNSPLHF

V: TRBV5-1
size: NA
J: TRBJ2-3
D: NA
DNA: TGCGCCAGCAGCCCGCTAGCTTGGACAGATACGCAGTATTTT
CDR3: CASSPLAWTDTQYF

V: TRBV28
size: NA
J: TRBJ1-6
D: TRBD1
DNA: TGTGCCAGCAGTTACCCCGCGGGACAGGGATCACCCCTCCACTTT
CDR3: CASSYPAGQGSPLHF

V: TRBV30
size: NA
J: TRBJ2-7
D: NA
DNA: TGTGCCTGGAGCCCCCGGACAAGGGACTACGAGCAGTACTTC
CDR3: CAWSPRTRDYEQYF

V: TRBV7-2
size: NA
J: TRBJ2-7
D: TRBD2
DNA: TGTGCCAGCAGCCCACTAGCGGCACCCTACGAGCAGTACTTC
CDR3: CASSPLAAPYEQYF

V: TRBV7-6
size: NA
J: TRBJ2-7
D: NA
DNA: TGTGCCAGCAGCTCCCAGGCCCCGCCCTACGAGCAGTACTTC
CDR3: CASSSQAPPYEQYF

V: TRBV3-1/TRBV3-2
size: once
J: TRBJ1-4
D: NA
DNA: TGTGCCAGCAGCCAAGACGTCTACAGCGGGGGTGCAACTAATGAAAAACTGTTTTTT
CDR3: CASSQDVYSGGATNEKLFF

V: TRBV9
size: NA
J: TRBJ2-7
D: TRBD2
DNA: TGTGCCAGCAGCCCCAATTCGGGACTAGCGGGAAAGGCCTACGAGCAGTACTTC
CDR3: CASSPNSGLAGKAYEQYF

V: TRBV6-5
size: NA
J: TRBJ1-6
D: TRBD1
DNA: TGTGCCAGCAGTTACCGGGGACAGGGAAATTCACCCCTCCACTTT
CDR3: CASSYRGQGNSPLHF

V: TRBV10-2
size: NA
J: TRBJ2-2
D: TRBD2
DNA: TGCGCCAGCAGTGTTGAGGGACTAGCGGGAGGAGGGGAGCTGTTTTTT
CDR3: CASSVEGLAGGGELFF

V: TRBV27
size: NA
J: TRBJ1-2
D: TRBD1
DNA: TGTGCCAGCAGTGGCAAGGGGACAGTGAACTATGGCTACACCTTC
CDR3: CASSGKGTVNYGYTF

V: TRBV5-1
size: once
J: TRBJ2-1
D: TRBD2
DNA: TGCGCCAGCAGCTTGATCCCGGGACTAGCGGGAGATGAGCAGTTCTTC
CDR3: CASSLIPGLAGDEQFF

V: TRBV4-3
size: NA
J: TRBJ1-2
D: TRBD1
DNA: TGCGCCAGCAGCCCAGGACAGGGGGCGAGGTATGGCTACACCTTC
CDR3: CASSPGQGARYGYTF

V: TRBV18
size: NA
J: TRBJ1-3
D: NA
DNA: TGTGCCAGCTCACCACCAGGGGATAGGGGAAACACCATATATTTT
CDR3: CASSPPGDRGNTIYF

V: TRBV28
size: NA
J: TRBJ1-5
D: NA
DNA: TGTGCCAGCAGTTTTCTCCGGGACACCTATAGCAATCAGCCCCAGCATTTT
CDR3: CASSFLRDTYSNQPQHF

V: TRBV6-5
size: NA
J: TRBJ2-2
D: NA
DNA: TGTGCCAGCAGTCCTCTCGGGGAGCTGTTTTTT
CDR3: CASSPLGELFF

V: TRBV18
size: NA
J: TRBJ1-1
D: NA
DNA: TGTGCCAGCTCACCACCGTCCTCGGGCACTGAAGCTTTCTTT
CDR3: CASSPPSSGTEAFF

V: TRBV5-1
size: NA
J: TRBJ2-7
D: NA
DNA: TGCGCCAGCAGCTTGGGGGGAGCAAGCTCCTACGAGCAGTACTTC
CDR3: CASSLGGASSYEQYF

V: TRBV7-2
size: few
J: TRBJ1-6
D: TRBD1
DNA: TGTGCCAGCAGCTCCTCAGGGGGCGCCTATAATTCACCCCTCCACTTT
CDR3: CASSSSGGAYNSPLHF

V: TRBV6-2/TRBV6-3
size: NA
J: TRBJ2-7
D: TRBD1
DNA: TGTGCCAGCAGCCGGGACAGCCACTACGAGCAGTACTTC
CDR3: CASSRDSHYEQYF

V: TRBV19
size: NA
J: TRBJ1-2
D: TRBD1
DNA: TGTGCCAGTAGTATAGATTCCGTAACAGGGGGCGCAGGTGGCTACACCTTC
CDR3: CASSIDSVTGGAGGYTF

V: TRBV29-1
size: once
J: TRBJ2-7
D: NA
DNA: TGCAGCGGGGGGTCCGGGTACTTGGAGCAGTACTTC
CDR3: CSGGSGYLEQYF

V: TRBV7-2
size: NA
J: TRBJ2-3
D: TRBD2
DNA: TGTGCCAGCAGCTTATCCGTGGGAGGGCTTCCAGATACGCAGTATTTT
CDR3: CASSLSVGGLPDTQYF

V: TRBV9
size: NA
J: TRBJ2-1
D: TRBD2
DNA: TGTGCCAGCAGCACCCGACTAGCGGGCGCTTACAATGAGCAGTTCTTC
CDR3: CASSTRLAGAYNEQFF

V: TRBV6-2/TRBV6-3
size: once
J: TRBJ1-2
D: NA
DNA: TGTGCCAGCAGCCCCGGGAGGGACTATGGCTACACCTTC
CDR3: CASSPGRDYGYTF

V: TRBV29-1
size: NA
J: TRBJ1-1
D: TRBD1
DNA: TGCAGCGTCTCGGGACAGGGTACGATGAACACTGAAGCTTTCTTT
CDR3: CSVSGQGTMNTEAFF

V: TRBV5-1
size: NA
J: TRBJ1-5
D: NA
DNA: TGCGCCAGCAGCTTGGTAGCAGGGGCGCAGGCGCCCCAGCATTTT
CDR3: CASSLVAGAQAPQHF

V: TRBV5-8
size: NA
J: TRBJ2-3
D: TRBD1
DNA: TGTGCCAGCGAACCGGCAGGGGGCTTCACAGATACGCAGTATTTT
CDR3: CASEPAGGFTDTQYF

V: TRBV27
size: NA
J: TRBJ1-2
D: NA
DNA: TGTGCCAGCAGTTTTCAGGGGTACTATGGCTACACCTTC
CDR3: CASSFQGYYGYTF

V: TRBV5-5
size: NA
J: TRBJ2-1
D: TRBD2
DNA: TGTGCCAGCAGCTGGACCCTAGCGGGAGGGAAAGACAATGAGCAGTTCTTC
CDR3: CASSWTLAGGKDNEQFF

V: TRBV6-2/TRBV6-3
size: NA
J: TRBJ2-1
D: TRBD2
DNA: TGTGCCAGCAGTTACGGAGGGACTAGCGGGAAGGAGCAGTTCTTC
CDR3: CASSYGGTSGKEQFF

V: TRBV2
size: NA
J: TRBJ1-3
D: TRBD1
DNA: TGTGCCAGCAGCGCAGTAACCGACAGGGTTGGAAACACCATATATTTT
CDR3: CASSAVTDRVGNTIYF

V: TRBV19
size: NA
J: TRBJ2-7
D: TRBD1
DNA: TGTGCCAGTAGTCCGACAGAGGACAGGGGCTACTACGAGCAGTACTTC
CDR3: CASSPTEDRGYYEQYF

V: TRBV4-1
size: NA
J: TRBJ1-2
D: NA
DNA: TGCGCCAGCAGCCAATTCGGTTCCTATGGCTACACCTTC
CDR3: CASSQFGSYGYTF

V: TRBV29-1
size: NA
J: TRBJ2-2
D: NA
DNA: TGCAGCGCCAAAACAGGGGAGGCCGGGGAGCTGTTTTTT
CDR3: CSAKTGEAGELFF

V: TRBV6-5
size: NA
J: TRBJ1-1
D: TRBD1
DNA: TGTGCCAGCAGGCGGACAGGGTACGGATCCACTGAAGCTTTCTTT
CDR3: CASRRTGYGSTEAFF

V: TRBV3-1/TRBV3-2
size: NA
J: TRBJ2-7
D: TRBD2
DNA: TGTGCCAGCAGCCAATTTGCGGGAGAGAGCGAGCAGTACTTC
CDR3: CASSQFAGESEQYF

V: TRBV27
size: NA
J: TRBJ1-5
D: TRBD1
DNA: TGTGCCAGCAGTTCAACCGGGACAGGCTTCAATCAGCCCCAGCATTTT
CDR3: CASSSTGTGFNQPQHF

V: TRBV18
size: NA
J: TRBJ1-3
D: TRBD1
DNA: TGTGCCAGCTCAGGCAGACAGGGGACGGACGGAAACACCATATATTTT
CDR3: CASSGRQGTDGNTIYF

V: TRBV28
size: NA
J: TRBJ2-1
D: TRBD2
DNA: TGTGCCAGCAGTTTCCTAGCGGAATACAATGAGCAGTTCTTC
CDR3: CASSFLAEYNEQFF

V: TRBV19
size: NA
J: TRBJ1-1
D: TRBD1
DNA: TGTGCCAGTAGTACCAGGGGGAGCAACACTGAAGCTTTCTTT
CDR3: CASSTRGSNTEAFF

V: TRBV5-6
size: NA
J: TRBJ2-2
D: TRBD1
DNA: TGTGCCAGCAGCTGGGCGGGACAGGGGTACACCGGGGAGCTGTTTTTT
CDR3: CASSWAGQGYTGELFF

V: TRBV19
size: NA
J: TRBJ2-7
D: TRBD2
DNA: TGTGCCAGTACCCTGGGGGGGGCTAGCGGGAGGCATAACGAGCAGTACTTC
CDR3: CASTLGGASGRHNEQYF

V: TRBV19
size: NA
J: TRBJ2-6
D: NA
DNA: TGTGCCAGTAGTATAGGGGCACACACCCCCGTCCTGACTTTC
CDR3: CASSIGAHTPVLTF

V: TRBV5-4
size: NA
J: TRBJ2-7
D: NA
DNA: TGTGCCAGCAGCGCCGGGGGATTAGGGACCTACGAGCAGTACTTC
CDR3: CASSAGGLGTYEQYF

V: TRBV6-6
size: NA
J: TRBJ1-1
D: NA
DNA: TGTGCCAGCACCCGGACAGAGAACACTGAAGCTTTCTTT
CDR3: CASTRTENTEAFF